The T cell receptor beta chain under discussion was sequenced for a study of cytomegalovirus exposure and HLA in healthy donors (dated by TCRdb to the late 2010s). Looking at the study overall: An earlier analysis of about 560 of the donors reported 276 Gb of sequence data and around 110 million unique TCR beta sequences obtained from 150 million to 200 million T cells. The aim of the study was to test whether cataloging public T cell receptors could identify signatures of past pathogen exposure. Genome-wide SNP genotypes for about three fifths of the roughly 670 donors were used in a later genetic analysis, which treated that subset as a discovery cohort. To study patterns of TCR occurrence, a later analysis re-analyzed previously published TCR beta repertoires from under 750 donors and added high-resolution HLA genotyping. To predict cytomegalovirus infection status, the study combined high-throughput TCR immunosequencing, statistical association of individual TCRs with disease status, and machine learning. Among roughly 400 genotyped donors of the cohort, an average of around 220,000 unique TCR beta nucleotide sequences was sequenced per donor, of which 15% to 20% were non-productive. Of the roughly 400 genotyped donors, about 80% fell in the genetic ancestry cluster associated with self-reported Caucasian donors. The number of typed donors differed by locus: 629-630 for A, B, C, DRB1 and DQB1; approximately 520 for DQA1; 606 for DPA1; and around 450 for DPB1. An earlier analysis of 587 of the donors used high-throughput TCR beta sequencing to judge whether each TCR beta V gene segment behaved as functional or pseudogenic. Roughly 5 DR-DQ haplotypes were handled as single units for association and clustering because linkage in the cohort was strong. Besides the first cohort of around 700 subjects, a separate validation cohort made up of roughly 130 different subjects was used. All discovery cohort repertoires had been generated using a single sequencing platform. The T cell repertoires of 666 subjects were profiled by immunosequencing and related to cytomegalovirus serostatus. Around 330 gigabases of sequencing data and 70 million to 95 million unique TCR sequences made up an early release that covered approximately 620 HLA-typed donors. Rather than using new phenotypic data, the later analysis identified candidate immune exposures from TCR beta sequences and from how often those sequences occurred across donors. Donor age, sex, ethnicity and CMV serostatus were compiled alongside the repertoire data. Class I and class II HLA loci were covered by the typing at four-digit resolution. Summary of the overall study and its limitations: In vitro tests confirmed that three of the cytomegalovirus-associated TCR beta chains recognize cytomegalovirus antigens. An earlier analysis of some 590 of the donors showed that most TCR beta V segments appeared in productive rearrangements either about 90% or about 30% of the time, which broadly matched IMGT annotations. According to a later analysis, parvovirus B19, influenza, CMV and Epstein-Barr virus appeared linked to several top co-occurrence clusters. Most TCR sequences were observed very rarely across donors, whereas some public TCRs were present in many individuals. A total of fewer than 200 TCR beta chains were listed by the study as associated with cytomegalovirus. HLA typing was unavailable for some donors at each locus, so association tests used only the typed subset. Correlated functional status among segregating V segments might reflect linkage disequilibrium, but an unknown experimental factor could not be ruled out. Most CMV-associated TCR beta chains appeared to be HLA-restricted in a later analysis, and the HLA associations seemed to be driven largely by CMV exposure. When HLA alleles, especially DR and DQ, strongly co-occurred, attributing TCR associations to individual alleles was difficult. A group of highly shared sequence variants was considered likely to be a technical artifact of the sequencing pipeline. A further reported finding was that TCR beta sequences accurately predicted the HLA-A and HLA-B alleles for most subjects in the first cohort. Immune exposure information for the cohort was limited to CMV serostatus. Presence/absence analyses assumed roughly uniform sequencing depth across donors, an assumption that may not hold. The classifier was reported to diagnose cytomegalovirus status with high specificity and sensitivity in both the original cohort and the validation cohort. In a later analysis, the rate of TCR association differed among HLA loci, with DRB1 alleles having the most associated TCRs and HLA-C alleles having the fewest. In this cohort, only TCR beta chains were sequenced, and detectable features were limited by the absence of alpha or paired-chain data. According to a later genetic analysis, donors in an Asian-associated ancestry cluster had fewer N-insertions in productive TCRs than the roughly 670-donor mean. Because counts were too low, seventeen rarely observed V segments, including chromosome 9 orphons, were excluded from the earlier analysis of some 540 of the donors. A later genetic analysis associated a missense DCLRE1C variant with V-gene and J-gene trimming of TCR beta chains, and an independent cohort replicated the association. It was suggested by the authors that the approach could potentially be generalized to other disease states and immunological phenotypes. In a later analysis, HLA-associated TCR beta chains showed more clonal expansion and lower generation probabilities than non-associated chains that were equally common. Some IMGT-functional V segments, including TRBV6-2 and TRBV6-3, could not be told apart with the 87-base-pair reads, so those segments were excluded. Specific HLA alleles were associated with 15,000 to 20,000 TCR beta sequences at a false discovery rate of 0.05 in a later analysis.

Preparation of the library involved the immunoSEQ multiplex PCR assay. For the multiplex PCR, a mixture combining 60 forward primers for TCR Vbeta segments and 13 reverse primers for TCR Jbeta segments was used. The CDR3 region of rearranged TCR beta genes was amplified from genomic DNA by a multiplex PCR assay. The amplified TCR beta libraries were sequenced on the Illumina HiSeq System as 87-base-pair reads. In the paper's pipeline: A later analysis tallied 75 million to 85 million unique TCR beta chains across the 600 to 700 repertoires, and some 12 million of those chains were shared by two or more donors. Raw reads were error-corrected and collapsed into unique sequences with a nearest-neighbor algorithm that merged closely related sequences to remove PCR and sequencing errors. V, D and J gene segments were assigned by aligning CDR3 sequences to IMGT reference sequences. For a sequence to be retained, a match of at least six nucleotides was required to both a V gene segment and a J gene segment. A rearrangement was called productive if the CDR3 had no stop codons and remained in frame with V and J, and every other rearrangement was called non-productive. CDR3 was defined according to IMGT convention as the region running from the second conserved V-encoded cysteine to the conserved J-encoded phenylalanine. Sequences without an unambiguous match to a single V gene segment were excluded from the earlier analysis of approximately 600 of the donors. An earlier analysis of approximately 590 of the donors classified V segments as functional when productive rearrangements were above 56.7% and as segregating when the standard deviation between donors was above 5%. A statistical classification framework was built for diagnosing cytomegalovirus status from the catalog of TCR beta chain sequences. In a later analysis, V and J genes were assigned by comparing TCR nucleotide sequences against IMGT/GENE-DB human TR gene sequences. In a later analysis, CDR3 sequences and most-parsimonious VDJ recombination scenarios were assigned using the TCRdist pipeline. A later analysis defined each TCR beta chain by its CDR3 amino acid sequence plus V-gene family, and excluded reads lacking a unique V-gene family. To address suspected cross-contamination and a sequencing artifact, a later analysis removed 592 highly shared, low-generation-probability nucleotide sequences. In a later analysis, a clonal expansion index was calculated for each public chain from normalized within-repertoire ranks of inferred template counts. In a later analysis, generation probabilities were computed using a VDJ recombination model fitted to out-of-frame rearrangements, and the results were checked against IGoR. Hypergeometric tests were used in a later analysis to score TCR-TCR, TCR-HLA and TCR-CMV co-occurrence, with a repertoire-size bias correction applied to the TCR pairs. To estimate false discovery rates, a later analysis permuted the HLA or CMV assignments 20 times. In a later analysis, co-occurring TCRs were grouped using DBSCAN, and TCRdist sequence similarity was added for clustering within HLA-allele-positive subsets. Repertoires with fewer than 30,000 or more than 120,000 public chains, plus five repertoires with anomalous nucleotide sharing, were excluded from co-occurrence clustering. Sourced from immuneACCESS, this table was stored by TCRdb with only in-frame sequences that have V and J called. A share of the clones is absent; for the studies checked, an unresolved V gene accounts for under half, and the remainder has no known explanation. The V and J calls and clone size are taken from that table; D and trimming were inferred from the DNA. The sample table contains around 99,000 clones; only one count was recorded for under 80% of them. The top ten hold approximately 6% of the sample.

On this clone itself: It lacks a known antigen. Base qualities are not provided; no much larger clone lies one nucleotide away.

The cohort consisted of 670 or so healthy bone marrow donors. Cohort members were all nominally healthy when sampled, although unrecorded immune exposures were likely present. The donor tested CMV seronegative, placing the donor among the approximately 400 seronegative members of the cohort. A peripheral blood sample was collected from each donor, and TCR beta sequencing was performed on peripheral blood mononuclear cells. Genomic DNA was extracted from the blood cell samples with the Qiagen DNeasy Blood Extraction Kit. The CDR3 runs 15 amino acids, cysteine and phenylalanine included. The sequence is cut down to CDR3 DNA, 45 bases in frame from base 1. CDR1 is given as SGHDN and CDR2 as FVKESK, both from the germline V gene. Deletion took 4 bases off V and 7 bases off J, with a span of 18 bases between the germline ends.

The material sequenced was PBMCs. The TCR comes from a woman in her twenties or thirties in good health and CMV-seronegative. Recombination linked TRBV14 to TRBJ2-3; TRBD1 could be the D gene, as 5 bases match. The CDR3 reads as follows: CASSLTQGSINTQYF. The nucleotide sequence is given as TGTGCCAGCAGCCTTACCCAGGGATCTATTAATACGCAGTATTTT.